The rows below give T cell receptor beta chains drawn from one sample of a study of blood T cell repertoires in COVID-19. Data came from immunoSEQ multiplex PCR; TCRdb stores just in-frame clones and leaves some out. The data contain fewer than 300,000 clones, about four fifths of them singletons. Sequencing was performed on peripheral blood. These receptors were collected from a woman under 30 with acute or convalescent COVID-19. Both conserved end residues are part of each CDR3. Fields, in order: J gene, clone size, D gene, V gene, CDR3 protein, CDR3 DNA. D genes are given only for firm matches. Clone size appears in some rows only: once, few, many, or a class for an expanded clone.

TRBJ2-5	.	TRBD1	TRBV2	CASTPGQGGWETQYF	TGTGCCAGCACCCCCGGACAGGGAGGTTGGGAGACCCAGTACTTC
TRBJ1-1	.	TRBD1	TRBV6-5	CASSYTGQGAEAFF	TGTGCCAGCAGTTACACGGGACAGGGAGCAGAAGCTTTCTTT
TRBJ2-1	.	TRBD2	TRBV14	CASSRLAGLHNEQFF	TGTGCCAGCAGCCGCCTAGCGGGCTTACACAATGAGCAGTTCTTC
TRBJ1-2	.	.	TRBV2	CASRDDSNYGYTF	TGTGCCAGCAGAGACGACAGCAACTATGGCTACACCTTC
TRBJ1-6	.	TRBD1	TRBV11-2	CASSGGGTGGPNSPLHF	TGTGCCAGCAGCGGGGGGGGGACAGGCGGACCTAATTCACCCCTCCACTTT
TRBJ1-2	.	.	TRBV7-2	CASSLSGPDGYTF	TGTGCCAGCAGCTTATCAGGGCCCGACGGCTACACCTTC
TRBJ2-3	.	.	TRBV3-1/TRBV3-2	CASSLGVTTDTQYF	TGTGCCAGCAGCCTGGGCGTTACCACAGATACGCAGTATTTT
TRBJ2-7	.	TRBD2	TRBV3-1/TRBV3-2	CASSLGLAGGEQYF	TGTGCCAGCAGCCTAGGACTAGCGGGTGGCGAGCAGTACTTC
TRBJ1-1	.	.	TRBV2	CASGIQGVFSEAFF	TGTGCCAGCGGTATACAGGGTGTGTTCAGTGAAGCTTTCTTT
TRBJ1-2	.	.	TRBV20-1	CSASGVGGYTF	TGCAGTGCTAGCGGGGTGGGTGGCTACACCTTC
TRBJ1-5	.	.	TRBV5-6	CASSWGWGQPQHF	TGTGCCAGCAGCTGGGGTTGGGGCCAGCCCCAGCATTTT
TRBJ2-3	.	TRBD2	TRBV7-2	CASSLPQLAADTQYF	TGTGCCAGCAGCTTACCCCAACTAGCGGCAGATACGCAGTATTTT
TRBJ2-4	.	.	TRBV11-2	CASSQKGGGDIQYF	TGTGCCAGCAGCCAAAAGGGTGGAGGGGACATTCAGTACTTC
TRBJ2-1	.	TRBD2	TRBV7-3	CASSDGLAGGYNEQFF	TGTGCCAGCAGCGATGGACTAGCGGGAGGGTACAATGAGCAGTTCTTC
TRBJ1-1	.	TRBD1	TRBV14	CASSQLGGGRSGAFF	TGTGCCAGCAGCCAACTTGGAGGGGGCCGGTCGGGAGCTTTCTTT
TRBJ1-6	.	.	TRBV28	CASSLGALNSPLHF	TGTGCCAGCAGTTTGGGGGCTCTAAATTCACCCCTCCACTTT
TRBJ2-3	.	TRBD2	TRBV10-3	CATRTSGGTDTQYF	TGTGCCACCCGGACTAGCGGGGGCACAGATACGCAGTATTTT
TRBJ2-2	.	TRBD2	TRBV6-2/TRBV6-3	CASSWGGGELFF	TGTGCCAGCAGTTGGGGGGGCGGGGAGCTGTTTTTT
TRBJ2-1	.	TRBD2	TRBV28	CASSKITSGGNNEQFF	TGTGCCAGCAGCAAAATAACTAGCGGGGGGAACAATGAGCAGTTCTTC
TRBJ2-7	.	TRBD2	TRBV7-2	CASKGLAGAEQYF	TGTGCCAGCAAGGGACTAGCGGGAGCCGAGCAGTACTTC
TRBJ2-7	.	.	TRBV18	CASFAYPSSYEQYF	TGTGCCAGCTTTGCCTACCCGAGCTCCTACGAGCAGTACTTC
TRBJ2-7	once	TRBD2	TRBV11-2	CASSSTSGEYEQYF	TGTGCCAGCAGCTCGACTAGCGGGGAATACGAGCAGTACTTC
TRBJ1-1	.	.	TRBV19	CASSTSSRGIGTEAFF	TGTGCCAGTAGTACGTCAAGTCGGGGGATCGGGACTGAAGCTTTCTTT
TRBJ2-5	once	TRBD1	TRBV2	CASGTGAEETQYF	TGTGCCAGCGGGACAGGGGCGGAAGAGACCCAGTACTTC
TRBJ2-7	.	TRBD1	TRBV6-1	CASSERDRGKGHEQYF	TGTGCCAGCAGTGAAAGGGACAGGGGAAAAGGGCACGAGCAGTACTTC
TRBJ2-5	.	.	TRBV19	CASSTGGYQETQYF	TGTGCCAGTAGTACAGGGGGGTACCAAGAGACCCAGTACTTC
TRBJ1-5	.	TRBD1	TRBV19	CASSRTGGNQPQHF	TGTGCCAGTAGCCGGACAGGGGGCAATCAGCCCCAGCATTTT
TRBJ1-2	.	.	TRBV7-9	CASSSLEGGYTF	TGTGCCAGCAGCTCACTAGAGGGTGGCTACACCTTC
TRBJ2-1	.	TRBD1	TRBV29-1	CSVKRDRGVEQFF	TGCAGCGTAAAACGGGACAGGGGGGTTGAGCAGTTCTTC